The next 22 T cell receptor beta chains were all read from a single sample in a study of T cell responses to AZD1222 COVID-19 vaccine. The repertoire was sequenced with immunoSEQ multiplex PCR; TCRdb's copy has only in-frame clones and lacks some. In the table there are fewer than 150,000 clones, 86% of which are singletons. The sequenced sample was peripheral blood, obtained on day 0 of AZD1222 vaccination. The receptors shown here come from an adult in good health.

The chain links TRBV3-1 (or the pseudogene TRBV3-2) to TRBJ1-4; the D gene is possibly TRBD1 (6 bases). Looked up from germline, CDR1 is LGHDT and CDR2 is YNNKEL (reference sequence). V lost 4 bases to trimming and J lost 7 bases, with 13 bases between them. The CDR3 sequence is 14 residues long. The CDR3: CASSRTGTGEKLFF. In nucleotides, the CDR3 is TGTGCCAGCAGCCGCACAGGGACGGGTGAAAAACTGTTTTTT.

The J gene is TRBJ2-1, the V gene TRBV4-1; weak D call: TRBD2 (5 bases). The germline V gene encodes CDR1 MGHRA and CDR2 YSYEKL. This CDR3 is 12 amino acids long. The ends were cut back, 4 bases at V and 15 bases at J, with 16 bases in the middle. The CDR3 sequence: CASSPPGFPPFF. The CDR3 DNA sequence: TGCGCCAGCAGCCCACCGGGGTTCCCTCCGTTCTTC.

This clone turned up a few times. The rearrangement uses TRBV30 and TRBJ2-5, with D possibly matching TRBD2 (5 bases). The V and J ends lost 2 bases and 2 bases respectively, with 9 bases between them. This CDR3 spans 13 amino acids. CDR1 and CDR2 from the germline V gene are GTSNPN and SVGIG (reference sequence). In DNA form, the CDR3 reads TGTGCCTGGAGTCGGAGGCTACAAGAGACCCAGTACTTC. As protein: CAWSRRLQETQYF.

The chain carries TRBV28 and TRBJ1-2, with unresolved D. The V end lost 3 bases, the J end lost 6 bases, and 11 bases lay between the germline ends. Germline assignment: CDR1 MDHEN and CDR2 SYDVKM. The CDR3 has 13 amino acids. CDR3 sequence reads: CASSLLVIDGYTF. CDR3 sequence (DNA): TGTGCCAGCAGTTTGTTGGTGATCGATGGCTACACCTTC.

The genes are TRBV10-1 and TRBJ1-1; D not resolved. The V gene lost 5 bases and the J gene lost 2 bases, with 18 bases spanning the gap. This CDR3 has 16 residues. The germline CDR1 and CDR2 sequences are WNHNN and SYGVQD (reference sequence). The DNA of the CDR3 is TGCGCCAGCAGTCCCGACCCGGGCAGTGGTAACACTGAAGCTTTCTTT. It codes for CASSPDPGSGNTEAFF.

CDR3 DNA sequence: TGTGCCAGCAGTCCCCCCATCACAGATACGCAGTATTTT. Its translation is CASSPPITDTQYF. V gene TRBV12-3 or TRBV12-4 combines with J gene TRBJ2-3, with D hard to call. The length of the CDR3 is 13 residues. V lost 5 bases and J lost 2, with 8 bases in between.

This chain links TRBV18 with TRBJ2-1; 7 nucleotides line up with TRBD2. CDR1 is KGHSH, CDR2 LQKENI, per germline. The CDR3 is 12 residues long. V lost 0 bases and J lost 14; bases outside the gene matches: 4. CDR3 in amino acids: CASSPPGLGEFF. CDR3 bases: TGTGCCAGCTCACCACCAGGACTAGGGGAGTTCTTC.

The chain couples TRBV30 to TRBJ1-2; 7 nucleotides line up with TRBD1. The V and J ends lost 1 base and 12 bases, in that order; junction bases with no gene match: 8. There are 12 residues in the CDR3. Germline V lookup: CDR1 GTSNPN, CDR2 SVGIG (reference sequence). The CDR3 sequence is CAWSEQGVENTF. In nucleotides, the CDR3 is TGTGCCTGGAGTGAGCAGGGGGTAGAGAACACCTTC.

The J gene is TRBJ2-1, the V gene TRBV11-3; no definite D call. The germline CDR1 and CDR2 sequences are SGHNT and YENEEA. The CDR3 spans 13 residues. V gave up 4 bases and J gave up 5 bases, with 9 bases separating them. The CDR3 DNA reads TGTGCCAGCAGCTCCATAATGAACAATGAGCAGTTCTTC. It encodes CASSSIMNNEQFF.

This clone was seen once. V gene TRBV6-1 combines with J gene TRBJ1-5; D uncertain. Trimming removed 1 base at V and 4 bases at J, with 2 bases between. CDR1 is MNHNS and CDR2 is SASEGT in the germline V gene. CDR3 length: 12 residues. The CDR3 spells CASSEGNQPQHF. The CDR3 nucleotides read TGTGCCAGCAGTGAAGGTAATCAGCCCCAGCATTTT.

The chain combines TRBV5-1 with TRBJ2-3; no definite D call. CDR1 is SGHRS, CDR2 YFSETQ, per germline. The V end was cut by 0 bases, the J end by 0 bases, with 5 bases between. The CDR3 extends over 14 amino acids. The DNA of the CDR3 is TGCGCCAGCAGCTTGGATACTAGCACAGATACGCAGTATTTT. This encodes CASSLDTSTDTQYF.

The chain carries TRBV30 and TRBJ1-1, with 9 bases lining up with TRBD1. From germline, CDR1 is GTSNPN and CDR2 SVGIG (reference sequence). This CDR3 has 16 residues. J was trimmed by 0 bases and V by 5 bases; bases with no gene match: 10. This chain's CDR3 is CAWSRGTGFMNTEAFF. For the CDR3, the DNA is TGTGCCTGGTCTAGGGGGACAGGGTTTATGAACACTGAAGCTTTCTTT.

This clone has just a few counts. The DNA for the CDR3 is TGTGCCAGTAGTATAGATTCGAGGCGCGGTGAAAAACTGTTTTTT. Translating it yields CASSIDSRRGEKLFF. The chain carries TRBV19 and TRBJ1-4; D is uncertain. This CDR3 is built from 15 residues. Trimming took off 0 bases at V and 7 bases at J, with 12 bases between the two ends. Germline V gene sequence: CDR1 LNHDA, CDR2 SQIVND (reference sequence).

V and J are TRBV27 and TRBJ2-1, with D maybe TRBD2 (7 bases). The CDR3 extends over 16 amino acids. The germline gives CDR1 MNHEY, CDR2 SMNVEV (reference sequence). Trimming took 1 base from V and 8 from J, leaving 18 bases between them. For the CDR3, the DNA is TGTGCCAGCAGTTTATACCCCCGGGGGGCGGTCGATGAGCAGTTCTTC. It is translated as CASSLYPRGAVDEQFF.

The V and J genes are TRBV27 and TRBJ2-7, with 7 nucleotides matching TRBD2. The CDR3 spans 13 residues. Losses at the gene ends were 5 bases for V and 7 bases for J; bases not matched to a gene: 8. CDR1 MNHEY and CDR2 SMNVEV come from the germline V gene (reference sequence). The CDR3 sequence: CASSPGGYDEQYF. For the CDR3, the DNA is TGTGCCAGCAGTCCGGGGGGATATGATGAGCAGTACTTC.

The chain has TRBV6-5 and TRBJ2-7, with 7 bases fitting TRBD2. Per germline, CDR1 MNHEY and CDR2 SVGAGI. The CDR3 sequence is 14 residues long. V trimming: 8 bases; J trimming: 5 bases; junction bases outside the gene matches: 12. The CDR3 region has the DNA TGTGCCAGCTCGACGGGGGGACCCGCCCACGAGCAGTACTTC. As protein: CASSTGGPAHEQYF.

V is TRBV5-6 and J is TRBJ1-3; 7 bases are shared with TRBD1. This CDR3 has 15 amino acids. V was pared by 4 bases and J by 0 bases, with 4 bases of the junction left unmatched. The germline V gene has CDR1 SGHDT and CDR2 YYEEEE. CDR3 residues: CASSARDSSGNTIYF. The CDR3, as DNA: TGTGCCAGCAGCGCCCGGGACAGCTCTGGAAACACCATATATTTT. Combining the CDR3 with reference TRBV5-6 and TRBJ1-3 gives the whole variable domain DAGVTQSPTHLIKTRGQQVTLRCSPKSGHDTVSWYQQALGQGPQFIFQYYEEEERQRGNFPDRFSGHQFPNYSSELNVNALLLGDSALYLCASSARDSSGNTIYFGEGSWLTVV.

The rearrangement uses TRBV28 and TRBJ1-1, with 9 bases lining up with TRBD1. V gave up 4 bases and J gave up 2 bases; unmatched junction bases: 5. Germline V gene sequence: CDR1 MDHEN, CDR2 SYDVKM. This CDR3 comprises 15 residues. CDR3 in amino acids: CASSSRDRVNTEAFF. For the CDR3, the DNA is TGTGCCAGCAGTTCCCGGGACAGGGTTAACACTGAAGCTTTCTTT.

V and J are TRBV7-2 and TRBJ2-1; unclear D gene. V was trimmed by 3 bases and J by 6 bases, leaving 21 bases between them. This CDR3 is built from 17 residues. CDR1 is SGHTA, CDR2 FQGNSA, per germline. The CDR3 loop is CASSFRMRPSRANEQFF. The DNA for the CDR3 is TGTGCCAGCAGCTTCCGGATGAGGCCTAGTAGAGCCAATGAGCAGTTCTTC.

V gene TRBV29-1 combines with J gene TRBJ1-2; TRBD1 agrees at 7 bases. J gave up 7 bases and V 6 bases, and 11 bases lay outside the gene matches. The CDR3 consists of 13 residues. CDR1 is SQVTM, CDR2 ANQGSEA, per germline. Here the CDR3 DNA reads TGCAGCGTCACAGGGGAGGCGATTTCTGGCTACACCTTC. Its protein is CSVTGEAISGYTF. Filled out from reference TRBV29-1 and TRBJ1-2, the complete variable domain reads SAVISQKPSRDICQRGTSLTIQCQVDSQVTMMFWYRQQPGQSLTLIATANQGSEATYESGFVIDKFPISRPNLTFSTLTVSNMSPEDSSIYLCSVTGEAISGYTFGSGTRLTVV.

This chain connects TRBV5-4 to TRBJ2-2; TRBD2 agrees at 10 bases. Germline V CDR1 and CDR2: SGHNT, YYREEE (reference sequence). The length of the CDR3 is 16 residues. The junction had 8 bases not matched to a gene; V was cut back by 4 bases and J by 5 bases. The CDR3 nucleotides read TGTGCCAGCAGCAGGGTAGCGGGGGGCGGGACCGGGGAGCTGTTTTTT. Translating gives CASSRVAGGGTGELFF.

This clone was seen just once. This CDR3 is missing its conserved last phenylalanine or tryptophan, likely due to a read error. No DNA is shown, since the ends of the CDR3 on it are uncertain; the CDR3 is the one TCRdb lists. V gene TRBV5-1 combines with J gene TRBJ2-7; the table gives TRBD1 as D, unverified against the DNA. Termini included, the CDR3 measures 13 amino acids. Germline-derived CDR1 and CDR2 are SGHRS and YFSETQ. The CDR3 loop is CASSSGGDRVWTL.